This TCR beta chain was sequenced in a study of blood T cell repertoires in COVID-19. About the research overall: PBMCs, B-cell-depleted T cells, or T cells provided the cDNA or gDNA that made up the material.

TCRdb keeps only in-frame clones here, not all; method: immunoSEQ multiplex PCR. The sample yields about 150,000 clones, almost 85% seen once. Trimming removed 11 bases from V and 0 bases from J; junction bases left unmatched: 9. Per germline, CDR1 SEHNR and CDR2 FQNEAQ (reference sequence). The CDR3 runs 15 residues. The sample comprised peripheral blood. The clonotype was recovered from a human donor with acute or convalescent COVID-19. The donor label of this sample is uncertain. The rearrangement joins TRBV7-9 to TRBJ2-1; 8 bases are a match to TRBD1. The CDR3 spells CAGSGGRGSYNEQFF. Here the CDR3 DNA reads TGTGCCGGATCAGGGGGCCGGGGCTCCTACAATGAGCAGTTCTTC.